This TCR beta chain was identified in a study of cytomegalovirus exposure and HLA in healthy donors. Whole-study context: The same platform as the roughly 700 first-cohort repertoires was used for the 95 to 150 validation repertoires, a later analysis reported.

The donors were members of the approximately 130-subject validation cohort (separate from the approximately 670-subject first cohort). Data came from immunoSEQ multiplex PCR; TCRdb stores just in-frame clones and leaves some out. The repertoire includes some 130,000 clones, about 94% of them detected once, and 1.5% to 2% sits in the top ten. Per the germline V gene, CDR1 is SGHVS and CDR2 is FNYEAQ. The CDR3 runs to 13 residues. The ends were cut back, 5 bases at V and 4 bases at J, with 11 bases in the middle. Whole-study findings and limits: Specific recognition of CMV antigens was confirmed in vitro for a few chains (all CMV-associated). Reports credit the classifier with highly specific, highly sensitive diagnosis of cytomegalovirus status.

For this clone: The antigen remains unidentified.

The receptor was derived from a man aged 18 to 29 in good health and CMV-seropositive. Sequenced input: PBMCs. The chain carries TRBV7-6 and TRBJ1-1, with D maybe TRBD1 (6 bases). The CDR3 nucleotides are TGTGCCAGCAGCCCGCTACAGGGCACTGAAGCTTTCTTT. It codes for CASSPLQGTEAFF.